The next 15 T cell receptor beta chains were all read from a single sample in a study of T-cell reconstitution after alpha-beta-depleted transplantation in children. This sample's TCRbeta library carried unique molecular identifier barcodes. TCRdb used MiXCR to reprocess the PCR reads, holding one entry per CDR3 protein. Of around 680,000 distinct CDR3 sequences detected, approximately 15% appear once; the ten largest clones hold over 0.95%. Material: PBMCs from the stem cell graft donor, obtained from the stem cell graft. The origin of the receptors is a human donor who donated a stem cell graft to a child with acute myeloid leukemia.

This clonotype was seen ten or more times. J is TRBJ2-1 and V is TRBV10-3, with D possibly matching TRBD1 (6 bases). V dropped 0 bases and J dropped 6 bases, with 12 bases sitting between them. Germline V gene lookup returns CDR1 ENHRY and CDR2 SYGVKD. The CDR3 is 15 residues long. Here the CDR3 reads CAISESAGAFNEQFF. The CDR3, as DNA: TGTGCCATCAGTGAGTCAGCAGGGGCCTTCAATGAGCAGTTCTTC.

Ten or more counts support this clonotype. The chain combines TRBV18 with TRBJ1-1; D is possibly TRBD1 (6 bases). Deletions cut 6 bases from V and 7 bases from J, with 9 bases between. The length of the CDR3 is 11 residues. Germline assignment: CDR1 KGHSH and CDR2 LQKENI. The CDR3 spells CASSATGEAFF. DNA for the CDR3: TGTGCCAGCTCGGCGACAGGTGAAGCTTTCTTT.

There are a few counts of this clonotype. V and J are TRBV25-1 and TRBJ1-2; a weak D match, TRBD1 (6 bases). Germline lookup yields CDR1 MGHDK and CDR2 SYGVNS. Trimming left V 1 base short and J 7 bases short, with 19 bases between. The CDR3 has 16 amino acids. For the CDR3, the DNA is TGTGCCAGCAGTGAATTTTTCGGGGACATTAATAGTGGCTACACCTTC. This encodes CASSEFFGDINSGYTF.

V is TRBV6-2 or TRBV6-3 and J is TRBJ2-3; D is unresolved. The V end was cut by 5 bases, the J end by 5 bases, with 8 bases between. The CDR3 extends over 12 amino acids. Germline values: CDR1 MNHEY, CDR2 SVGEGT. CDR3 region: CASSQNQDTQYF. In nucleotides, the CDR3 is TGTGCCAGCAGTCAGAATCAAGATACGCAGTATTTT.

This clonotype was detected many times. The V and J genes are TRBV29-1 and TRBJ1-2; D is unresolved. This CDR3 contains 11 residues. Between the trimmed V and J ends, which lost 2 bases and 6 bases, there was a span of 7 bases. Germline CDR1 SQVTM, CDR2 ANQGSEA. The DNA for the CDR3 is TGCAGCGTTGAACGTCTCAATGGCTACACCTTC. Translation: CSVERLNGYTF.

This clonotype came up many times. V gene TRBV5-8 combines with J gene TRBJ1-1; TRBD1 matches 8 bases. The CDR3 is 16 amino acids. Germline loops: CDR1 SGHTS, CDR2 YDEGEE. The V and J ends lost 3 bases and 5 bases, in that order; junction bases with no gene match: 12. The chain's CDR3 is CASSSGQGVRPTEAFF. The DNA of the CDR3 is TGTGCCAGCAGCTCCGGACAGGGAGTAAGGCCGACTGAAGCTTTCTTT.

This clonotype has more than one count but fewer than ten. The chain carries TRBV12-3 or TRBV12-4 and TRBJ1-5; unclear D gene. The CDR3 consists of 13 residues. The V and J ends lost 3 bases and 4 bases respectively, with 7 bases between them. The CDR3 loop reads CASSFGKNQPQHF. Written as DNA, the CDR3 is TGTGCCAGCAGTTTTGGGAAGAATCAGCCCCAGCATTTT.

Many counts were recorded for this clonotype. The V call is TRBV20-1, the J call TRBJ1-1, with D tentatively TRBD1 (5 bases). Germline V lookup: CDR1 DFQATT, CDR2 SNEGSKA (reference sequence). Trimming pared 5 bases from V and 2 bases from J, leaving 12 bases between. The CDR3 runs to 13 residues. The CDR3, as DNA: TGCAGTGCTCCGGGACGGCAAAACACTGAAGCTTTCTTT. Protein: CSAPGRQNTEAFF.

There are many counts of this clonotype. The gene calls are TRBV15 and TRBJ1-2; the match to TRBD1 covers 8 bases. The CDR3 totals 15 residues. Germline V CDR1 and CDR2: LNHNV, YYDKDF (reference sequence). V lost 3 bases and J lost 8; bases outside the gene matches: 11. The CDR3 loop is CATSRDLDRVEGYTF. The DNA of the CDR3 is TGTGCCACCAGCAGGGACTTGGACAGGGTGGAAGGCTACACCTTC.

In this sample, this clonotype turned up many times. V gene TRBV12-3 or TRBV12-4 combines with J gene TRBJ1-4; 8 positions match TRBD1. Unmatched junction bases numbered 12, after V lost 6 bases and J lost 6 bases. CDR3 length: 16 residues. For the CDR3, the DNA is TGTGCCAGCAGCCGTAGGACAGGGCAGTTCGATGAAAAACTGTTTTTT. This translates into CASSRRTGQFDEKLFF.

The chain carries TRBV29-1 and TRBJ1-2; D is possibly TRBD1 (6 bases). From germline, CDR1 is SQVTM and CDR2 ANQGSEA. This CDR3 comprises 13 residues. The V and J ends lost 3 bases and 2 bases respectively, with 10 bases between them. CDR3 region: CSVDPGQNYGYTF. CDR3 sequence (DNA): TGCAGCGTTGACCCTGGACAGAACTATGGCTACACCTTC.

For this clonotype: A much larger clone lies one base from this, so it may be a read error. This chain connects TRBV20-1 to TRBJ1-5, with D perhaps TRBD1 (6 bases). The ends were cut back, 1 base at V and 3 bases at J, with 13 bases in the middle. CDR3 length: 15 amino acids. Germline V gene lookup returns CDR1 DFQATT and CDR2 SNEGSKA (reference sequence). CDR3 in amino acids: CSARVQGMINQPQHF. CDR3 bases: TGCAGTGCTAGAGTACAGGGTATGATCAATCAGCCCCAGCATTTT.

There are a few counts of this clonotype. The chain combines TRBV4-1 with TRBJ1-5, with 7 bases identical to TRBD1. V dropped 8 bases and J dropped 6; count of bases not matched to a gene: 10. CDR1 MGHRA and CDR2 YSYEKL come from the germline V gene. This CDR3 is 14 amino acids long. The CDR3, as DNA: TGCGCCAGCGGGTCGACAGGGATAGGTCAGCCCCAGCATTTT. Its protein is CASGSTGIGQPQHF.

V gene TRBV29-1 combines with J gene TRBJ2-5; D is perhaps TRBD2 (6 bases). The CDR3 is 12 amino acids. In germline, CDR1 is SQVTM, CDR2 ANQGSEA. V was shortened by 7 bases and J by 4 bases, with 13 bases between the two germline ends. The CDR3 loop reads CSESEGGETQYF. The CDR3 DNA reads TGCAGCGAGAGTGAGGGAGGAGAGACCCAGTACTTC.

This clonotype came up many times. This sequence joins TRBV20-1 and TRBJ1-1; D is uncertain. CDR3 length equals 10 residues. Germline loops: CDR1 DFQATT, CDR2 SNEGSKA (reference sequence). Deletions cut 0 bases from V and 5 bases from J, with 1 base between. CDR3 loop: CSARETEAFF. As DNA, the CDR3 is TGCAGTGCTAGAGAGACTGAAGCTTTCTTT.